These 29 T cell receptor beta chains originate from one sample sequenced in a study of memory CD4+ T cells and cytomegalovirus serostatus. The assay was immunoSEQ multiplex PCR, and TCRdb's table has in-frame clones only and misses some. The sample has roughly 60,000 clones, approximately 78% seen once. The sort gate was single viable CD3+CD4+CD8-CD45RO+ cells for memory CD4+ T cells. Material: memory CD4+ T cells from blood. These receptors were taken from an adult in good health and CMV-seronegative.

The chain combines TRBV19 with TRBJ1-1; the D gene is possibly TRBD1 (5 bases). Trimming pared 8 bases from V and 2 bases from J, leaving 12 bases between. This CDR3 is 13 amino acids long. Germline lookup yields CDR1 LNHDA and CDR2 SQIVND (reference sequence). The CDR3 here is CASGVQVNTEAFF. CDR3 nucleotides: TGTGCCAGTGGGGTACAGGTTAACACTGAAGCTTTCTTT.

V gene TRBV28 combines with J gene TRBJ1-6; no clear D gene. Between the trimmed V and J ends, which lost 9 bases and 8 bases, there was a span of 11 bases. Germline V lookup: CDR1 MDHEN, CDR2 SYDVKM. This CDR3 contains 12 residues. CDR3 bases: TGTGCCAGTTCCCGGGTGGATTCACCCCTCCACTTT. Translated, it gives CASSRVDSPLHF.

This chain connects TRBV15 to TRBJ1-1, with 7 bases lining up with TRBD1. CDR1 LNHNV and CDR2 YYDKDF come from the germline V gene (reference sequence). The CDR3 is 15 residues long. The V and J ends lost 0 bases and 8 bases, in that order; junction bases with no gene match: 9. CDR3 loop: CATSRDRNRGQEAFF. The CDR3 nucleotides are TGTGCCACCAGCAGAGATAGGAACAGGGGCCAGGAAGCTTTCTTT. Based on the CDR3 plus reference TRBV15 and TRBJ1-1, the full variable domain is DAMVIQNPRYQVTQFGKPVTLSCSQTLNHNVMYWYQQKSSQAPKLLFHYYDKDFNNEADTPDNFQSRRPNTSFCFLDIRSPGLGDTAMYLCATSRDRNRGQEAFFGQGTRLTVV.

In its sample, this clone was seen once. This chain uses TRBV28 with TRBJ2-1; 8 nucleotides line up with TRBD2. CDR3 length: 14 residues. Germline lookup yields CDR1 MDHEN and CDR2 SYDVKM. After removal of 5 bases from V and 9 bases from J, the junction contained 9 bases not matched to a gene. The CDR3: CASSRRTSLVEQFF. DNA of the CDR3: TGTGCCAGCAGTCGCCGGACTAGCCTCGTTGAGCAGTTCTTC.

The chain has TRBV6-5 and TRBJ1-1; D remains unclear. Germline V CDR1 and CDR2: MNHEY, SVGAGI. Trimming took 4 bases from V and 10 from J, leaving 16 bases between them. The CDR3 has 13 residues. The CDR3 DNA follows: TGTGCCAGCAGTTCCCCCGGTGCGGGTACAGCTTTCTTT. This sequence encodes CASSSPGAGTAFF.

The rearrangement links TRBV7-9 to TRBJ2-3; D uncertain. The V and J ends lost 1 base and 3 bases respectively, with 14 bases between them. The CDR3 has 16 residues. CDR1 SEHNR and CDR2 FQNEAQ come from the germline V gene (reference sequence). In DNA, the CDR3 is TGTGCCAGCAGCTTAGGGACGGCTCAAGGGACAGATACGCAGTATTTT. Amino acid sequence: CASSLGTAQGTDTQYF.

This chain links TRBV7-2 with TRBJ1-3; D is undetermined. V was pared by 2 bases and J by 0 bases, with 8 bases between. CDR3 length equals 15 residues. CDR1 SGHTA and CDR2 FQGNSA come from the germline V gene. The CDR3 DNA is TGTGCCAGCAGCTTACAAGGCGCCTCTGGAAACACCATATATTTT. Translating gives CASSLQGASGNTIYF.

This clone has only a few counts. This chain links TRBV7-3 with TRBJ1-3; no reliable D call. CDR3 size: 14 residues. The germline V and J ends were trimmed by 5 bases and 0 bases, with 8 bases remaining between them. The germline gives CDR1 SGHTA, CDR2 FQGTGA. The CDR3 reads CASSPSHSGNTIYF. CDR3 DNA sequence: TGTGCCAGCAGCCCGAGCCACTCTGGAAACACCATATATTTT.

V and J are TRBV5-3 and TRBJ2-7; TRBD1 is a possible D gene (5 bases). TRBV5-3 is an ORF, with its function uncertain. V lost 1 base to trimming and J lost 4 bases, with 15 bases between them. CDR3 length equals 15 residues. The CDR3 DNA reads TGTGCCAGAAGCTTGATCCTCAGGGAAAGGTACGAGCAGTACTTC. The encoded protein is CARSLILRERYEQYF.

As concerns this clone: The missing conserved phenylalanine or tryptophan at the end of this CDR3 makes a read error likely. The limits of the CDR3 on the DNA are not certain, so only TCRdb's listed CDR3 is given. The V gene is TRBV19, the J gene TRBJ1-2; TRBD1 was called by the table and not checked on the DNA. The CDR3 contains 13 residues when both ends are counted. CDR1 and CDR2 from the germline V gene are LNHDA and SQIVND (reference sequence). The CDR3 sequence: CASSIDRNSRLLL.

Only a few counts were recorded for this clone. The chain has TRBV28 and TRBJ1-2; 10 bases are a match to TRBD1. With V trimmed by 7 bases and J by 5 bases, 10 bases remained unmatched. The CDR3 length is 15 residues. Germline values: CDR1 MDHEN, CDR2 SYDVKM. CDR3 amino acids: CASNILPGQGYGYTF. CDR3 DNA: TGTGCCAGCAATATCTTACCGGGACAGGGGTATGGCTACACCTTC.

This sequence joins TRBV4-2 and TRBJ2-7; 7 bases are a match to TRBD2. Germline CDR1 is LGHNA and CDR2 is YNFKEQ. This CDR3 is 15 amino acids long. Trimming at V came to 1 base and at J to 3 bases, leaving 6 bases not matched to a gene. The CDR3, as DNA: TGTGCCAGCAGCCAAGTACGGGACTACCTCTACGAGCAGTACTTC. This translates into CASSQVRDYLYEQYF.

The chain joins TRBV4-1 to TRBJ1-5; D call uncertain. V dropped 0 bases and J dropped 1 base, with 7 bases sitting between them. In germline, CDR1 is MGHRA, CDR2 YSYEKL. The length of the CDR3 is 15 residues. The CDR3 loop is CASSQEAVSNQPQHF. CDR3 DNA sequence: TGCGCCAGCAGCCAAGAAGCCGTGAGCAATCAGCCCCAGCATTTT.

The chain has TRBV5-1 and TRBJ1-6, with D unclear. The CDR3 covers 15 residues. Per germline, CDR1 SGHRS and CDR2 YFSETQ. V was cut by 0 bases and J by 5 bases, with 9 bases left in between. In nucleotides, the CDR3 is TGCGCCAGCAGCTTGGGGACGGGGAATAATTCACCCCTCCACTTT. Translated: CASSLGTGNNSPLHF.

The chain carries TRBV2 and TRBJ1-2; 7 bases map to TRBD1. Germline loops: CDR1 SNHLY, CDR2 FYNNEI. This CDR3 is 15 amino acids long. The junction had 11 bases not matched to a gene; V was cut back by 4 bases and J by 6 bases. CDR3 amino acids: CASSVAGQHGDGYTF. The CDR3, as DNA: TGTGCCAGCAGTGTCGCGGGACAGCACGGCGATGGCTACACCTTC.

In this sample, this clone turned up once. This sequence joins TRBV27 and TRBJ2-2; 9 bases align to TRBD1. Germline CDR1 reads MNHEY; CDR2 reads SMNVEV (reference sequence). There are 16 residues in the CDR3. After removal of 4 bases from V and 5 bases from J, the junction contained 8 bases not matched to a gene. The DNA of the CDR3 is TGTGCCAGCAGTTCATTATCTGGACAGGGGACCGGGGAGCTGTTTTTT. Its translation: CASSSLSGQGTGELFF.

This clone was seen a single time. This chain connects TRBV28 to TRBJ1-1; D is undetermined. Per the germline V gene, CDR1 is MDHEN and CDR2 is SYDVKM. The length of the CDR3 is 15 residues. Trimming took 7 bases from V and 4 from J, leaving 19 bases between them. The CDR3 bases are TGTGCCAGCACCCCTGGGTTTGTTAGGCCCACTGAAGCTTTCTTT. It is translated as CASTPGFVRPTEAFF.

This sequence joins TRBV7-2 and TRBJ2-3; 10 bases agree with TRBD2. J lost 0 bases, V lost 5 bases, and 5 bases had no gene match. Germline V gene lookup returns CDR1 SGHTA and CDR2 FQGNSA. This CDR3 contains 16 residues. CDR3 sequence: CASSTERGGSTDTQYF. CDR3 coding DNA: TGTGCCAGCAGCACCGAGCGGGGGGGGAGCACAGATACGCAGTATTTT.

The chain couples TRBV2 to TRBJ2-2; TRBD1 agrees at 7 bases. V lost 3 bases, J lost 5 bases, and 12 bases stayed unmatched. The germline gives CDR1 SNHLY, CDR2 FYNNEI. The CDR3 has 17 amino acids. The CDR3: CASSDPLQGVRTGELFF. The DNA for the CDR3 is TGTGCCAGCAGTGACCCCCTTCAGGGGGTTAGGACCGGGGAGCTGTTTTTT.

This clone occurred once. The CDR3 bases are TGCGCCAGCAGCTTGGCCATCAGGGGGTGTAATCAGCCCCAGCATTTT. This gives the protein CASSLAIRGCNQPQHF. V gene TRBV5-1 combines with J gene TRBJ1-5, with 7 bases lining up with TRBD1. This CDR3 is 16 amino acids long. Germline-derived CDR1 and CDR2 are SGHRS and YFSETQ. The junction had 7 bases not matched to a gene; V was cut back by 0 bases and J by 4 bases.

The V gene is TRBV30, the J gene TRBJ2-3; D is uncertain. Trimming cost V 3 bases and J 2 bases, with 9 bases left between them. CDR3 size: 13 residues. Germline CDR1 is GTSNPN and CDR2 is SVGIG (reference sequence). CDR3 nucleotides: TGTGCCTGGAGCGCCAGATACACAGATACGCAGTATTTT. Translated, it gives CAWSARYTDTQYF.

The chain has TRBV6-1 and TRBJ2-2, with D hard to call. The germline V gene encodes CDR1 MNHNS and CDR2 SASEGT. V dropped 2 bases and J dropped 6 bases, with 10 bases sitting between them. The CDR3 consists of 14 residues. CDR3 amino acids: CASSELAAPGELFF. The CDR3 region has the DNA TGTGCCAGCAGTGAATTGGCAGCTCCCGGGGAGCTGTTTTTT.

V gene TRBV5-1 combines with J gene TRBJ2-2; D is possibly TRBD1 (6 bases). The germline V gene has CDR1 SGHRS and CDR2 YFSETQ. The CDR3 covers 19 residues. V lost 3 bases and J 5 bases, leaving 26 bases between the germline ends. The CDR3 DNA is TGCGCCAGCAGCTCAATAAAGACCACAGGGTGGTCAGGGACCGGGGAGCTGTTTTTT. Translating it yields CASSSIKTTGWSGTGELFF.

The rearrangement joins TRBV9 to TRBJ2-2, with 10 bases lining up with TRBD2. The germline V gene encodes CDR1 SGDLS and CDR2 YYNGEE. The CDR3 has 16 residues. V gave up 0 bases and J gave up 4 bases; unmatched junction bases: 3. The CDR3 loop is CASSVVASGSTGELFF. Here the CDR3 DNA reads TGTGCCAGCAGCGTAGTCGCTAGCGGGAGCACCGGGGAGCTGTTTTTT.

The chain uses TRBV7-9 and TRBJ2-1; 8 bases are shared with TRBD2. V was clipped by 5 bases and J by 13 bases; unmatched bases: 7. CDR1 is SEHNR and CDR2 is FQNEAQ in the germline V gene (reference sequence). The CDR3 length is 12 residues. CDR3 DNA: TGTGCCAGCAGCCTCGGGGGGGACCGACAGTTCTTC. This codes for CASSLGGDRQFF. Supplemented by reference TRBV7-9 and TRBJ2-1, the full variable domain reads DTGVSQNPRHKITKRGQNVTFRCDPISEHNRLYWYRQTLGQGPEFLTYFQNEAQLEKSRLLSDRFSAERPKGSFSTLEIQRTEQGDSAMYLCASSLGGDRQFFGPGTRLTVL.

The chain employs TRBV29-1 and TRBJ1-2; 8 nucleotides align to TRBD1. CDR3 length: 12 amino acids. CDR1 SQVTM and CDR2 ANQGSEA come from the germline V gene. V was pared by 4 bases and J by 6 bases, with 4 bases of the junction left unmatched. As DNA, the CDR3 is TGCAGCGTTGTCCAGGGGGCGAATGGCTACACCTTC. Its protein is CSVVQGANGYTF.

V gene TRBV7-9 combines with J gene TRBJ1-5; 8 bases match TRBD1. Per the germline V gene, CDR1 is SEHNR and CDR2 is FQNEAQ (reference sequence). This CDR3 contains 14 residues. The V gene end was trimmed by 5 bases and the J gene end by 4 bases; junction bases not matched to a gene: 4. CDR3 in DNA: TGTGCCAGCAGCCTCACAGGGGGGAATCAGCCCCAGCATTTT. Translating gives CASSLTGGNQPQHF.

The chain is built from TRBV9 and TRBJ2-3; possibly TRBD1 or TRBD2 for D (5 bases each). Germline V lookup: CDR1 SGDLS, CDR2 YYNGEE. V lost 4 bases to trimming and J lost 8 bases, with 20 bases between them. The CDR3 is 15 residues long. CDR3 coding DNA: TGTGCCAGCAGCTCACTCGGAAGGGGCGGAGGTACGCAGTATTTT. This encodes CASSSLGRGGGTQYF.

The chain is built from TRBV27 and TRBJ1-1, with D unresolved. This CDR3 has 13 residues. V was pared by 6 bases and J by 1 base, with 9 bases between. Germline V gene lookup returns CDR1 MNHEY and CDR2 SMNVEV (reference sequence). The CDR3, as DNA: TGTGCCAGCAGGGCTACACAGAACACTGAAGCTTTCTTT. Translating gives CASRATQNTEAFF.